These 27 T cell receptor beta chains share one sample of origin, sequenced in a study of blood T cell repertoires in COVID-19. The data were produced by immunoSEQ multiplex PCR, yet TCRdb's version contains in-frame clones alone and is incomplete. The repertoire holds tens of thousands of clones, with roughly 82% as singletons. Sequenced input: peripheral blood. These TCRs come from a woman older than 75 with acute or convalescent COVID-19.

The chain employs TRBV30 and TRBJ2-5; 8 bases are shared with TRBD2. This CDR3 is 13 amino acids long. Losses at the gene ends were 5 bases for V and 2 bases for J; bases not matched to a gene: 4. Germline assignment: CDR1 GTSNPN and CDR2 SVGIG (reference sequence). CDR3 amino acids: CAWERGYQETQYF. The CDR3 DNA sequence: TGTGCCTGGGAGCGGGGGTATCAAGAGACCCAGTACTTC.

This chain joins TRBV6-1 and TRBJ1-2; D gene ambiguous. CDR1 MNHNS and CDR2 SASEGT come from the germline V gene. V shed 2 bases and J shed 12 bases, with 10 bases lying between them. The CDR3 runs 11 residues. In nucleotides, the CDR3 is TGTGCCAGCAGTGAACCCCCCCCTCACACCTTC. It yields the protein CASSEPPPHTF.

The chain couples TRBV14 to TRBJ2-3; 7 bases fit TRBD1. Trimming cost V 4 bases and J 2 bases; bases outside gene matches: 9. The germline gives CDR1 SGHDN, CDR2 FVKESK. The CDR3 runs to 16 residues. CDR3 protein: CASSPAGTATTDTQYF. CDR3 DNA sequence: TGTGCCAGCAGCCCCGCCGGGACAGCTACCACAGATACGCAGTATTTT.

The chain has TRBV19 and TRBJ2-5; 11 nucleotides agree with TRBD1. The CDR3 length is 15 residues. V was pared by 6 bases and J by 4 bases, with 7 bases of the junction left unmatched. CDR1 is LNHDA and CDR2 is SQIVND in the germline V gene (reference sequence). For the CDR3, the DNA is TGTGCCAGTAGCACGGGACAGGGGGTCCGAGAGACCCAGTACTTC. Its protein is CASSTGQGVRETQYF.

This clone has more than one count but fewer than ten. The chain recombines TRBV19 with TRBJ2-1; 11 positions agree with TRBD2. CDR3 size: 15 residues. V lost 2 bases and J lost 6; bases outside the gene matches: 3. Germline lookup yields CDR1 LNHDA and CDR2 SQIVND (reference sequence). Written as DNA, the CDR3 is TGTGCCAGTAGTATACTAGCGGGGGGAATCAATGAGCAGTTCTTC. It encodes CASSILAGGINEQFF.

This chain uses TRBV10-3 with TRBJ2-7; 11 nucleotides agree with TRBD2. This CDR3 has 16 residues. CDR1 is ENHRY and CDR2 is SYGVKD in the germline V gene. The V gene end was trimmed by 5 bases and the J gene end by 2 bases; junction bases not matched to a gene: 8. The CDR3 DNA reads TGTGCCATCAGTTTCTCCGGGACTAGCGGAACCTACGAGCAGTACTTC. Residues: CAISFSGTSGTYEQYF.

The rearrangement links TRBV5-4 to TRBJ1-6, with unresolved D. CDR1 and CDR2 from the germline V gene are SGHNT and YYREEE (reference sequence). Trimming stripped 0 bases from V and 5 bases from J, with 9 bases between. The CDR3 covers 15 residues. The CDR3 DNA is TGTGCCAGCAGCTTGGCTTTGCGGAATAATTCACCCCTCCACTTT. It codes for CASSLALRNNSPLHF.

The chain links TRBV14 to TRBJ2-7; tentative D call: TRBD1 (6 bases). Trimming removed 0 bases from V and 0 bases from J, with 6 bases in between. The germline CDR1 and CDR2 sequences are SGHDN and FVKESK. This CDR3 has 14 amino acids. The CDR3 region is CASSQEQGSYEQYV. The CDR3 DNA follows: TGTGCCAGCAGCCAAGAACAGGGCTCCTACGAGCAGTACGTC.

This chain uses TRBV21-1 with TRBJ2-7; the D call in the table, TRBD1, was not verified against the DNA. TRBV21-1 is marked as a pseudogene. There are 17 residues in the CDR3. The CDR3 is CASSKAFEPGRPYEQYF. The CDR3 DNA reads TGTGCCAGCAGCAAAGCGTTCGAACCAGGCCGCCCCTACGAGCAGTACTTC.

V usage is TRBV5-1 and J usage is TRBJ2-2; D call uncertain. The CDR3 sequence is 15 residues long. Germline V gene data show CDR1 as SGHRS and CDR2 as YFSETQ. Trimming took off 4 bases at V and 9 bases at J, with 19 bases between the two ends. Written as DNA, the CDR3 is TGCGCCAGCAGCACCCAAACTAACCTGCTCCGGGAGCTGTTTTTT. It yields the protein CASSTQTNLLRELFF. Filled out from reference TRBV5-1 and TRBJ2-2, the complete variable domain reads KAGVTQTPRYLIKTRGQQVTLSCSPISGHRSVSWYQQTPGQGLQFLFEYFSETQRNKGNFPGRFSGRQFSNSRSEMNVSTLELGDSALYLCASSTQTNLLRELFFGEGSRLTVL.

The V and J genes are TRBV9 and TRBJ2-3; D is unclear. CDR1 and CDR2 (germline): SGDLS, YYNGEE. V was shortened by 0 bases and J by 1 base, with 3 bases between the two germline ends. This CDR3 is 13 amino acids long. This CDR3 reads CASSVGGTDTQYF. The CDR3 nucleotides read TGTGCCAGCAGCGTAGGAGGCACAGATACGCAGTATTTT. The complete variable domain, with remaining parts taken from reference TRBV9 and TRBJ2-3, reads DSGVTQTPKHLITATGQRVTLRCSPRSGDLSVYWYQQSLDQGLQFLIQYYNGEERAKGNILERFSAQQFPDLHSELNLSSLELGDSALYFCASSVGGTDTQYFGPGTRLTVL.

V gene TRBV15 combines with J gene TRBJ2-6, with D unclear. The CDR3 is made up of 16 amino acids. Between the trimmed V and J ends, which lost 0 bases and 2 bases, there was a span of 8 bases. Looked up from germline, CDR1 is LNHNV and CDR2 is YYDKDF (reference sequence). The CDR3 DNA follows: TGTGCCACCAGCAGAGATCGGTTTGCTGGGGCCAACGTCCTGACTTTC. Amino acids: CATSRDRFAGANVLTF.

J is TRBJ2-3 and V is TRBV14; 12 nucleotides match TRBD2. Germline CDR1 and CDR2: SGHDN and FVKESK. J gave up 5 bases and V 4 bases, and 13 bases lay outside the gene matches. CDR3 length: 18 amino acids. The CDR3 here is CASSRRTSGIGSRDTQYF. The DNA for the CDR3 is TGTGCCAGCAGCCGCCGGACTAGCGGGATTGGAAGTCGAGATACGCAGTATTTT.

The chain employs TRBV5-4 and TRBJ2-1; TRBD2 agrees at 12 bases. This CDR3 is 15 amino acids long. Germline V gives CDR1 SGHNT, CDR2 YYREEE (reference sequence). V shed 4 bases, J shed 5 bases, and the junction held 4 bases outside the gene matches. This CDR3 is CASSAGLAGDNEQFF. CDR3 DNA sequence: TGTGCCAGCAGCGCGGGACTAGCGGGCGACAATGAGCAGTTCTTC.

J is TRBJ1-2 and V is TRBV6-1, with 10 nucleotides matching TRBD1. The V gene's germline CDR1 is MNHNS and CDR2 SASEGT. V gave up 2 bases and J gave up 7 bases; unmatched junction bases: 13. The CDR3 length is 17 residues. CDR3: CASSEFFLDRGFSGYTF. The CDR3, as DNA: TGTGCCAGCAGTGAATTTTTTCTGGACAGGGGGTTTTCTGGCTACACCTTC.

The CDR3 DNA sequence: TGTGCCAGCAGCTTGGGTCGACTAGCGGGGGGCCCTGAGACCCAGTACTTC. Encoded protein: CASSLGRLAGGPETQYF. The chain has TRBV11-3 and TRBJ2-5, with 13 bases fitting TRBD2. J was trimmed by 5 bases and V by 3 bases; bases with no gene match: 9. Germline CDR1 and CDR2: SGHNT and YENEEA. The CDR3 extends over 17 amino acids.

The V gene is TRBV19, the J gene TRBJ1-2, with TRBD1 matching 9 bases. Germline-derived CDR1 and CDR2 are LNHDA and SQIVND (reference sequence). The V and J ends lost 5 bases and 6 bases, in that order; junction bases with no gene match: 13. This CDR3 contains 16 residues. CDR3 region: CASSPGQGILRNGYTF. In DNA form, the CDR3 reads TGTGCCAGTAGTCCGGGACAGGGTATACTGAGAAATGGCTACACCTTC.

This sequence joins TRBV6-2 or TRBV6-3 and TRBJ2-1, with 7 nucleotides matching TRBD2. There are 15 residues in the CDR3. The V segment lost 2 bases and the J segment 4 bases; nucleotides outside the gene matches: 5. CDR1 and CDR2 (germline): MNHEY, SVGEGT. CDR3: CASSYPSGPYNEQFF. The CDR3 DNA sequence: TGTGCCAGCAGTTACCCTAGCGGACCTTACAATGAGCAGTTCTTC.

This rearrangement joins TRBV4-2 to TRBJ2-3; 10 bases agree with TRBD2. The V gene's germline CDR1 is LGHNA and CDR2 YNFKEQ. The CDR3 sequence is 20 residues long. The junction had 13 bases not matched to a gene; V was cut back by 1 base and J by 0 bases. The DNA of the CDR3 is TGTGCCAGCAGCCAAGGGACTAGCGGAACATATTTTTTTAGCACAGATACGCAGTATTTT. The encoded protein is CASSQGTSGTYFFSTDTQYF.

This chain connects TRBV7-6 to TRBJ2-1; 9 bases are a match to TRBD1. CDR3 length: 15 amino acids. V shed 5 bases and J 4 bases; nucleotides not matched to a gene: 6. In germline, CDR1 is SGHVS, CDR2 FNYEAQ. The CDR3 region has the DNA TGTGCCAGCAGCCCCGGGACAGGGAGGTACAATGAGCAGTTCTTC. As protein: CASSPGTGRYNEQFF.

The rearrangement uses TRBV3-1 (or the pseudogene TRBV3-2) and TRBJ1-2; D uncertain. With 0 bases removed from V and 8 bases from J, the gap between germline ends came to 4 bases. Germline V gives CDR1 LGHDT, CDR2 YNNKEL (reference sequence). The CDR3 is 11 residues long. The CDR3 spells CASSQDRGYTF. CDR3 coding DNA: TGTGCCAGCAGCCAAGATCGGGGCTACACCTTC.

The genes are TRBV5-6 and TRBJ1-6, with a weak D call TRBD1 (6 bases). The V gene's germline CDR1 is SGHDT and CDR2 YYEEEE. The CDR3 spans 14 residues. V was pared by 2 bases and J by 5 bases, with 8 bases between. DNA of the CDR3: TGTGCCAGCAGCTTTACAGGGAATAATTCACCCCTCCACTTT. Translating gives CASSFTGNNSPLHF.

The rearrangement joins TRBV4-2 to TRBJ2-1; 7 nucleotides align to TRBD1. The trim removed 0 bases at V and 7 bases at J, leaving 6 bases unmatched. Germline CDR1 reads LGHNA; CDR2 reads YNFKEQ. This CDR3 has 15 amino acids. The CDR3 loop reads CASSQDRQGSNEQFF. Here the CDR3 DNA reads TGTGCCAGCAGCCAAGATAGACAGGGATCGAATGAGCAGTTCTTC.

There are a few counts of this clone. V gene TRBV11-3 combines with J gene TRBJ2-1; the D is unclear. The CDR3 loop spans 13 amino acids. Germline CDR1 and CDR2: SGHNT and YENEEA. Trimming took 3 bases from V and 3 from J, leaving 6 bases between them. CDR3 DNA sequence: TGTGCCAGCAGCTTTCTAAACTACAATGAGCAGTTCTTC. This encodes CASSFLNYNEQFF.

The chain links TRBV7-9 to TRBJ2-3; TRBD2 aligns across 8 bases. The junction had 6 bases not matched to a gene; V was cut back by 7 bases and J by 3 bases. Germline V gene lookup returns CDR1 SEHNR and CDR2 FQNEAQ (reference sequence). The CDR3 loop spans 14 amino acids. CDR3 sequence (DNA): TGTGCCAGCACCAGAGCGGGAGATACAGATACGCAGTATTTT. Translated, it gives CASTRAGDTDTQYF. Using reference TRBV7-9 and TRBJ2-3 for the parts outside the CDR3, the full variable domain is DTGVSQNPRHKITKRGQNVTFRCDPISEHNRLYWYRQTLGQGPEFLTYFQNEAQLEKSRLLSDRFSAERPKGSFSTLEIQRTEQGDSAMYLCASTRAGDTDTQYFGPGTRLTVL.

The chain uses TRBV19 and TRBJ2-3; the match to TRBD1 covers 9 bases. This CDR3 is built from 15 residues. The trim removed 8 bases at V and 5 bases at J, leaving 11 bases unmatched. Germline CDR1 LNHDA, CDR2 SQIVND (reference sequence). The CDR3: CASSPQGAGGDTQYF. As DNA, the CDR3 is TGTGCCAGTTCACCACAGGGGGCTGGTGGAGATACGCAGTATTTT.

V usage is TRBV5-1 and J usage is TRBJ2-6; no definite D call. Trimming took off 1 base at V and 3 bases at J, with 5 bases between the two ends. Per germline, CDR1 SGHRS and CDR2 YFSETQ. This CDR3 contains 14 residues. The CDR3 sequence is CASSLNFGANVLTF. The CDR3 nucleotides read TGCGCCAGCAGCTTGAACTTTGGGGCCAACGTCCTGACTTTC.